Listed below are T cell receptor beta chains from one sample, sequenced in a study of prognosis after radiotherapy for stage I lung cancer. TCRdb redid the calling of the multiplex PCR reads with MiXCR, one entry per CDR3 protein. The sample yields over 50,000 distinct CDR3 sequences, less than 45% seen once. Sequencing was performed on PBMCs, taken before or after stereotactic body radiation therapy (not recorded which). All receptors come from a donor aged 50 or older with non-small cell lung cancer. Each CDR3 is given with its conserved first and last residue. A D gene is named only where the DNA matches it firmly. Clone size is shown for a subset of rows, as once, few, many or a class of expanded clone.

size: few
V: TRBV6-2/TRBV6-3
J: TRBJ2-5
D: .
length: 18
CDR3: CASSYPRLMSGYQETQYF
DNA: TGTGCCAGCAGTTACCCCCGCCTAATGTCAGGATACCAAGAGACCCAGTACTTC

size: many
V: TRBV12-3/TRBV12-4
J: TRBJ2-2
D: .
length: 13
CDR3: CASRTRATGELFF
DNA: TGTGCCAGCAGGACTAGGGCCACCGGGGAGCTGTTTTTT

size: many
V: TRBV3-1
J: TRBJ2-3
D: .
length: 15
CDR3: CASSQDRPTHYTQYF
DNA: TGTGCCAGCAGCCAAGATCGTCCCACCCACTATACGCAGTATTTT

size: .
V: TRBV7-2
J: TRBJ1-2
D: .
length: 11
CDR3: CATQDGYGYTF
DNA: TGTGCCACCCAGGACGGCTATGGCTACACCTTC

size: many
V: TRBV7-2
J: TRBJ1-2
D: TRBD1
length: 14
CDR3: CASSLGDSSTGYTF
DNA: TGTGCCAGCAGCTTAGGGGACAGTTCCACCGGCTACACCTTC

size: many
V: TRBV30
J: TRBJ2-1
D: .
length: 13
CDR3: CAWSVKGGAEQFF
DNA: TGTGCCTGGAGTGTAAAGGGTGGGGCTGAGCAGTTCTTC

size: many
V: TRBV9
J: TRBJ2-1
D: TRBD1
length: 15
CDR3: CASSVQGATYNEQFF
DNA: TGTGCCAGCAGCGTGCAGGGGGCAACCTACAATGAGCAGTTCTTC

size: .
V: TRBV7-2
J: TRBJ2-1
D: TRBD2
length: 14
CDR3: CASSTLAGVNDQFF
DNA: TGTGCCAGTAGCACCCTAGCGGGGGTCAATGATCAGTTCTTC

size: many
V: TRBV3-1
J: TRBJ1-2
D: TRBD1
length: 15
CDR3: CASSRLGRGAYGYTF
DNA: TGTGCCAGCAGCCGCTTAGGCAGGGGGGCCTATGGCTACACCTTC

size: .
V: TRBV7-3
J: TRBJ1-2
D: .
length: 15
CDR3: CASSLTGQTNYGYTF
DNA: TGTGCCAGCAGCTTAACGGGCCAGACTAACTATGGCTACACCTTC

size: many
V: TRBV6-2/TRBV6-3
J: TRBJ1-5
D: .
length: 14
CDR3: CASSRDTGYQPQHF
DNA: TGTGCCAGCAGTCGGGACACGGGTTATCAGCCCCAGCATTTT

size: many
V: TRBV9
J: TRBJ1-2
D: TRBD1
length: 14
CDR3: CASSPGQANYGYTF
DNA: TGTGCCAGCAGCCCGGGACAGGCAAACTATGGCTACACCTTC

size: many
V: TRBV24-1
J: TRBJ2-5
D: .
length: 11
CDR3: CASAEGETQYF
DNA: TGTGCCTCAGCGGAGGGAGAGACCCAGTACTTC

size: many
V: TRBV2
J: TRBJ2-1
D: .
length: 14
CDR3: CASSEEGAYNEQFF
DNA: TGTGCCAGCAGTGAGGAGGGGGCTTACAATGAGCAGTTCTTC

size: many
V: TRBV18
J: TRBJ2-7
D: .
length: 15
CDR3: CASSPGAGWGSEQYF
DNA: TGTGCCAGCTCACCCGGGGCAGGGTGGGGTTCGGAGCAGTACTTC

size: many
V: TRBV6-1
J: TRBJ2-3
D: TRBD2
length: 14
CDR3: CASSELAGADTQYF
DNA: TGTGCCAGCAGTGAACTAGCGGGAGCAGATACGCAGTATTTT

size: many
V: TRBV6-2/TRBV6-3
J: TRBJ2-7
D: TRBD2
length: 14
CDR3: CASSYPREPYEQYF
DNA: TGTGCCAGCAGTTACCCGCGGGAGCCCTACGAGCAGTACTTC

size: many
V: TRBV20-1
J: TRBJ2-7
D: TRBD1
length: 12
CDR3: CSSGTGRHEQYF
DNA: TGCAGTAGCGGGACAGGGCGACACGAGCAGTACTTC

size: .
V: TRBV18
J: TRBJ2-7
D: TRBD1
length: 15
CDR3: CASSPLDRVRYEQYF
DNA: TGTGCCAGCTCACCCCTAGACAGGGTGCGGTACGAGCAGTACTTC